This TCR beta chain was captured in a study of blood T cells in healthy people across ages. Study-level background: Per every two T cells, about one barcoded beta molecule was captured by template switching.

To note about this clonotype: As yet, its antigen is unknown.

Study findings and constraints: Reliance upon unsorted PBMCs precluded definitive naive versus antigen-experienced comparison.

Samples had at least 6.5 million PBMCs isolated from them. Total RNA was isolated from each sample in quantities of at least 6 micrograms. PCR was performed a second time for about 7 to 11 cycles using a sample-barcoded 5' primer and a J-beta primer mix. TCRdb used MiXCR to reprocess the 5' RACE reads, holding one entry per CDR3 protein. The table has 600,000 to 1,000,000 distinct CDR3 sequences, 58% seen once. This sequence originates from a young man in good health. The sequenced material came from blood.

The CDR3 nucleotides read TGTGCCAGCAGCTTATTACCGTCGGGGCTCACAGATACGCAGTATTTT. It codes for CASSLLPSGLTDTQYF. V gene TRBV7-2 combines with J gene TRBJ2-3; perhaps D is TRBD1 or TRBD2 (5 bases each). Trimming took off 2 bases at V and 2 bases at J, with 14 bases between the two ends. CDR1 and CDR2 from the germline V gene are SGHTA and FQGNSA. The CDR3 is 16 residues long.